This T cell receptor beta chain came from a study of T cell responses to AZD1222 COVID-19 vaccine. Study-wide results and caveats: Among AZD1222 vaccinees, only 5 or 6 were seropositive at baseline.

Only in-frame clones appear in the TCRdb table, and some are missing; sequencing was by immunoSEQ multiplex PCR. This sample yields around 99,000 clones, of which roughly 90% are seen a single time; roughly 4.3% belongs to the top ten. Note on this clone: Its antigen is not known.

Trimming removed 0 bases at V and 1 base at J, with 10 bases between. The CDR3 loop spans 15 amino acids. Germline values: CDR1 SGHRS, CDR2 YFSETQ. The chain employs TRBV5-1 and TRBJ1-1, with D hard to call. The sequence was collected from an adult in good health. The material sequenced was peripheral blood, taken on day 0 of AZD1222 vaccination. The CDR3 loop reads CASSLGGLGNTEAFF. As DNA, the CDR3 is TGCGCCAGCAGCTTGGGAGGGTTAGGGAACACTGAAGCTTTCTTT.